One and the same sample provided the 32 T cell receptor beta chains below, sequenced in a study of cytomegalovirus exposure and HLA in healthy donors. PCR used 60 Vbeta primers and 13 Jbeta primers. Libraries were prepared by immunoSEQ multiplex PCR; TCRdb keeps only in-frame clonotypes and omits some of them. The table shows 200,000 to 250,000 clones, with roughly 80% occurring only once. Sequenced: PBMCs. The receptors stem from a girl between 2 and 10 years old in good health and CMV-seronegative.

The chain recombines TRBV6-6 with TRBJ2-2; possibly TRBD1 for D (6 bases). Germline CDR1 reads MNHNY; CDR2 reads SVGAGI (reference sequence). This CDR3 has 15 residues. With 5 bases removed from V and 5 bases from J, the gap between germline ends came to 15 bases. The CDR3 nucleotides read TGTGCCAGCAGTCTCAGACAGGCTGGAACCGGGGAGCTGTTTTTT. Its translation: CASSLRQAGTGELFF.

The chain links TRBV19 to TRBJ2-7, with D possibly being TRBD1 (6 bases). This CDR3 is 14 amino acids long. V was pared by 8 bases and J by 2 bases, with 16 bases between. Looked up from germline, CDR1 is LNHDA and CDR2 is SQIVND (reference sequence). This chain's CDR3 is CASALTGPPYEQYF. Here the CDR3 DNA reads TGTGCCAGTGCGCTGACAGGCCCACCCTACGAGCAGTACTTC.

The chain uses TRBV7-9 and TRBJ2-7, with D possibly TRBD2 on 5 matching bases. The germline V gene has CDR1 SEHNR and CDR2 FQNEAQ (reference sequence). V was cut by 3 bases and J by 1 base, with 16 bases left in between. The CDR3 consists of 16 residues. DNA for the CDR3: TGTGCCAGCAGCTTCAACCGGGAACAATTTTCCTACGAGCAGTACTTC. Amino acid sequence: CASSFNREQFSYEQYF.

The V call is TRBV11-2, the J call TRBJ2-7; possible D gene TRBD2, 6 bases. Trimming took off 5 bases at V and 5 bases at J, with 16 bases between the two ends. The CDR3 has 14 residues. Germline V gene lookup returns CDR1 SGHAT and CDR2 FQNNGV. The CDR3 DNA reads as TGTGCCAGCAGCGCCCGGGACTTACTTGACGAGCAGTACTTC. Protein sequence: CASSARDLLDEQYF.

The chain carries TRBV9 and TRBJ2-3; D is perhaps TRBD1 (5 bases). V was pared by 0 bases and J by 1 base, with 9 bases between. Germline CDR1 reads SGDLS; CDR2 reads YYNGEE. The CDR3 has 15 amino acids. The CDR3 loop reads CASSVDGRGTDTQYF. The CDR3 nucleotides are TGTGCCAGCAGCGTAGATGGCAGGGGCACAGATACGCAGTATTTT.

The chain uses TRBV11-2 and TRBJ2-1; no definite D call. V shed 2 bases and J shed 9 bases, with 8 bases lying between them. Looked up from germline, CDR1 is SGHAT and CDR2 is FQNNGV. The CDR3 length is 12 residues. Here the CDR3 DNA reads TGTGCCAGCAGCTTAATCGTCTCTGAGCAGTTCTTC. Its translation: CASSLIVSEQFF.

The chain has TRBV9 and TRBJ1-2; D not certain. V lost 0 bases and J lost 4, with 4 bases in between. CDR1 is SGDLS, CDR2 YYNGEE, per germline. The CDR3 has 12 amino acids. The chain's CDR3 is CASSVDTYGYTF. CDR3 sequence (DNA): TGTGCCAGCAGCGTAGACACCTATGGCTACACCTTC.

This rearrangement joins TRBV5-8 to TRBJ1-3; D call uncertain. V was cut by 5 bases and J by 0 bases, with 12 bases left in between. The germline CDR1 and CDR2 sequences are SGHTS and YDEGEE. CDR3 length equals 15 residues. CDR3 sequence: CASSSTAFSGNTIYF. CDR3 nucleotide sequence: TGTGCCAGCAGTTCTACAGCATTCTCTGGAAACACCATATATTTT.

This chain joins TRBV2 and TRBJ1-2; TRBD1 might be the D (6 bases). CDR1 SNHLY and CDR2 FYNNEI come from the germline V gene. Trimming removed 6 bases from V and 9 bases from J, with 14 bases in between. The CDR3 extends over 12 amino acids. Written as DNA, the CDR3 is TGTGCCAGCAGGAGACAGGAACGGCGCTACACCTTC. Translating it yields CASRRQERRYTF. Using reference TRBV2 and TRBJ1-2 for the parts outside the CDR3, the full variable domain is EPEVTQTPSHQVTQMGQEVILRCVPISNHLYFYWYRQILGQKVEFLVSFYNNEISEKSEIFDDQFSVERPDGSNFTLKIRSTKLEDSAMYFCASRRQERRYTFGSGTRLTVV.

Here the CDR3 DNA reads TGTGCCAGCAGCTTATCTTACGGGGAGACCCAGTACTTC. Its translation: CASSLSYGETQYF. V is TRBV7-9 and J is TRBJ2-5; D is unresolved. Germline V gene data show CDR1 as SEHNR and CDR2 as FQNEAQ (reference sequence). V lost 2 bases and J 5 bases, leaving 9 bases between the germline ends. This CDR3 spans 13 amino acids.

The chain uses TRBV25-1 and TRBJ2-5; 7 bases align to TRBD2. The CDR3 is made up of 15 amino acids. Germline lookup yields CDR1 MGHDK and CDR2 SYGVNS. The V and J ends lost 3 bases and 5 bases, in that order; junction bases with no gene match: 9. The CDR3 bases are TGTGCCAGCAGTGACCAGGGAGGGGATAAGGAGACCCAGTACTTC. Encoded protein: CASSDQGGDKETQYF.

The chain links TRBV7-9 to TRBJ2-1; 7 positions match TRBD2. Losses at the gene ends were 5 bases for V and 9 bases for J; bases not matched to a gene: 4. CDR3 length: 12 residues. Germline lookup yields CDR1 SEHNR and CDR2 FQNEAQ (reference sequence). The CDR3 reads CASSPTGGEQFF. The CDR3 coding sequence is TGTGCCAGCAGCCCTACGGGAGGTGAGCAGTTCTTC.

The rearrangement uses TRBV5-1 and TRBJ2-5; tentative D call: TRBD1 (5 bases). V gave up 0 bases and J gave up 5 bases, with 17 bases separating them. Per the germline V gene, CDR1 is SGHRS and CDR2 is YFSETQ. The length of the CDR3 is 16 residues. CDR3 in amino acids: CASSLEDFRVVETQYF. CDR3 bases: TGCGCCAGCAGCTTGGAAGATTTCAGGGTTGTGGAGACCCAGTACTTC. Drawing the rest from reference TRBV5-1 and TRBJ2-5, the complete variable domain is KAGVTQTPRYLIKTRGQQVTLSCSPISGHRSVSWYQQTPGQGLQFLFEYFSETQRNKGNFPGRFSGRQFSNSRSEMNVSTLELGDSALYLCASSLEDFRVVETQYFGPGTRLLVL.

V usage is TRBV15 and J usage is TRBJ2-1; 13 bases are a match to TRBD2. The trim removed 4 bases at V and 6 bases at J, leaving 3 bases unmatched. There are 15 residues in the CDR3. Germline values: CDR1 LNHNV, CDR2 YYDKDF (reference sequence). CDR3 nucleotide sequence: TGTGCCACCAGCATACTAGCGGGAGGGCCCAATGAGCAGTTCTTC. Its translation is CATSILAGGPNEQFF.

The V gene is TRBV6-1, the J gene TRBJ2-3; 10 bases agree with TRBD2. The V gene end was trimmed by 4 bases and the J gene end by 3 bases; junction bases not matched to a gene: 16. Per germline, CDR1 MNHNS and CDR2 SASEGT. The CDR3 length is 19 residues. CDR3 bases: TGTGCCAGCAGTGCGCCCCGACCTCTAGCGGGAGTAGTGACAGATACGCAGTATTTT. Translating it yields CASSAPRPLAGVVTDTQYF.

For this clone: Other DNA sequences of this sample code for an identical CDR3. V is TRBV5-4 and J is TRBJ2-7; 11 positions agree with TRBD2. Germline V lookup: CDR1 SGHNT, CDR2 YYREEE (reference sequence). CDR3 size: 15 residues. The ends lost 5 bases at V and 6 bases at J; junction bases unmatched: 10. The CDR3: CASRTGLAGDGEQYF. For the CDR3, the DNA is TGTGCCAGCAGAACTGGACTAGCGGGCGATGGCGAGCAGTACTTC.

The V gene is TRBV5-1, the J gene TRBJ1-4; TRBD1 might be the D (5 bases). Trimming stripped 0 bases from V and 5 bases from J, with 8 bases between. The germline V gene has CDR1 SGHRS and CDR2 YFSETQ. The CDR3 covers 14 residues. The chain's CDR3 is CASSLAGGNEKLFF. The CDR3 DNA sequence: TGCGCCAGCAGCTTGGCGGGGGGAAATGAAAAACTGTTTTTT. Combining the CDR3 with reference TRBV5-1 and TRBJ1-4 gives the whole variable domain KAGVTQTPRYLIKTRGQQVTLSCSPISGHRSVSWYQQTPGQGLQFLFEYFSETQRNKGNFPGRFSGRQFSNSRSEMNVSTLELGDSALYLCASSLAGGNEKLFFGSGTQLSVL.

J is TRBJ2-3 and V is TRBV6-1; D remains ambiguous. V lost 1 base to trimming and J lost 3 bases, with 11 bases between them. Germline CDR1 is MNHNS and CDR2 is SASEGT. This CDR3 has 15 amino acids. CDR3 residues: CASSEVVAQTDTQYF. The CDR3 nucleotides are TGTGCCAGCAGTGAAGTGGTGGCCCAGACAGATACGCAGTATTTT.

V usage is TRBV25-1 and J usage is TRBJ1-5; no clear D gene. This CDR3 spans 13 amino acids. Germline lookup yields CDR1 MGHDK and CDR2 SYGVNS. The V gene lost 3 bases and the J gene lost 3 bases, with 6 bases spanning the gap. The chain's CDR3 is CASSDPINQPQHF. The CDR3 DNA sequence: TGTGCCAGCAGTGACCCTATCAATCAGCCCCAGCATTTT.

This clone occurred a few times. This chain connects TRBV6-1 to TRBJ1-2, with a weak D call TRBD1 (6 bases). Germline CDR1 is MNHNS and CDR2 is SASEGT. This CDR3 has 15 residues. The V end lost 5 bases, the J end lost 6 bases, and 19 bases lay between the germline ends. CDR3 region: CASSLSRAGDNGYTF. In nucleotides, the CDR3 is TGTGCCAGCAGTCTCTCGCGGGCAGGGGATAATGGCTACACCTTC.

This chain links TRBV30 with TRBJ2-1, with 7 bases aligning to TRBD2. V gave up 4 bases and J gave up 2 bases; unmatched junction bases: 11. The germline V gene encodes CDR1 GTSNPN and CDR2 SVGIG (reference sequence). CDR3 length equals 16 residues. The CDR3: CAWTPREAMTYNEQFF. CDR3 sequence (DNA): TGTGCCTGGACCCCTCGGGAGGCAATGACCTACAATGAGCAGTTCTTC.

The chain carries TRBV7-7 and TRBJ2-5, with 10 bases lining up with TRBD2. The J segment lost 2 bases and the V segment lost 0 bases, leaving 6 bases of the junction unmatched. Germline values: CDR1 SSHAT, CDR2 FNYEAQ (reference sequence). The CDR3 totals 17 residues. CDR3 bases: TGTGCCAGCAGCTTAGCCCTTAGCGGGGGGTCACAAGAGACCCAGTACTTC. Protein sequence: CASSLALSGGSQETQYF.

This clone has just one count. The V call is TRBV5-1, the J call TRBJ2-7, with 7 bases matching TRBD2. This CDR3 is built from 16 residues. V was clipped by 3 bases and J by 5 bases; unmatched bases: 14. The germline V gene has CDR1 SGHRS and CDR2 YFSETQ. CDR3: CASSSQGREVSNEQYF. Here the CDR3 DNA reads TGCGCCAGCAGCTCCCAAGGGAGGGAGGTAAGCAACGAGCAGTACTTC.

The chain links TRBV10-1 to TRBJ2-1; a weak D match, TRBD2 (5 bases). The germline gives CDR1 WNHNN, CDR2 SYGVQD (reference sequence). This CDR3 region has 11 residues. The V end lost 5 bases, the J end lost 13 bases, and 12 bases lay between the germline ends. The DNA of the CDR3 is TGCGCCAGCAGTCCGGGGTTTCCCCAGTTCTTC. This translates into CASSPGFPQFF.

The chain carries TRBV5-1 and TRBJ1-1; weak D call: TRBD1 (5 bases). V was shortened by 0 bases and J by 0 bases, with 12 bases between the two germline ends. Germline V gene sequence: CDR1 SGHRS, CDR2 YFSETQ. The CDR3 totals 16 residues. The DNA for the CDR3 is TGCGCCAGCAGCTTGGGGGGGACTCCTATGAACACTGAAGCTTTCTTT. It yields the protein CASSLGGTPMNTEAFF.

CDR3: CAISESGQGGYGYTF. The CDR3 DNA reads as TGTGCCATCAGTGAGTCGGGCCAGGGTGGATATGGCTACACCTTC. The genes are TRBV10-3 and TRBJ1-2; maybe TRBD1 (5 bases). The CDR3 is 15 residues long. With 0 bases removed from V and 5 bases from J, the gap between germline ends came to 13 bases. In germline, CDR1 is ENHRY, CDR2 SYGVKD.

The rearrangement joins TRBV6-6 to TRBJ2-1, with 7 bases lining up with TRBD2. Germline-derived CDR1 and CDR2 are MNHNY and SVGAGI (reference sequence). Germline trimming cut 4 bases from V and 6 bases from J; bases unmatched to any gene: 12. The CDR3 covers 16 residues. CDR3 protein: CASSSYRASGGNEQFF. DNA of the CDR3: TGTGCCAGCAGTTCCTATCGGGCCTCGGGGGGCAATGAGCAGTTCTTC.

This clone has a single count. This chain links TRBV5-6 with TRBJ1-1; 8 bases map to TRBD1. Losses at the gene ends were 3 bases for V and 3 bases for J; bases not matched to a gene: 4. CDR1 is SGHDT and CDR2 is YYEEEE in the germline V gene. This CDR3 is built from 14 residues. The CDR3, as DNA: TGTGCCAGCAGCTGGACAGGGAGAGACACTGAAGCTTTCTTT. Translated: CASSWTGRDTEAFF.

The gene calls are TRBV5-1 and TRBJ2-7, with TRBD2 matching 12 bases. With V trimmed by 0 bases and J by 1 base, 11 bases remained unmatched. This CDR3 region has 19 residues. In germline, CDR1 is SGHRS, CDR2 YFSETQ. The CDR3 loop is CASSLAIGLAGKQSYEQYF. The CDR3 DNA sequence: TGCGCCAGCAGCTTGGCAATCGGACTAGCGGGGAAGCAGTCCTACGAGCAGTACTTC.

This clone was observed a handful of times. This chain uses TRBV4-1 with TRBJ1-6; 7 bases match TRBD1. The CDR3 covers 17 residues. V dropped 0 bases and J dropped 8; count of bases not matched to a gene: 10. Germline-derived CDR1 and CDR2 are MGHRA and YSYEKL. This CDR3 reads CASSQESMDRLDSPLHF. The CDR3 DNA follows: TGCGCCAGCAGCCAAGAGTCGATGGACAGGCTTGATTCACCCCTCCACTTT.

This clone has a handful of counts. V and J are TRBV30 and TRBJ1-5; 12 bases match TRBD1. The V gene end was trimmed by 2 bases and the J gene end by 3 bases; junction bases not matched to a gene: 5. The CDR3 is made up of 16 amino acids. Looked up from germline, CDR1 is GTSNPN and CDR2 is SVGIG (reference sequence). The CDR3 reads CAWSPGQGAVNQPQHF. The CDR3 DNA reads TGTGCCTGGAGTCCGGGACAGGGGGCCGTCAATCAGCCCCAGCATTTT.

This chain links TRBV4-2 with TRBJ2-1; 8 bases map to TRBD2. Per the germline V gene, CDR1 is LGHNA and CDR2 is YNFKEQ. The CDR3 is made up of 16 amino acids. V was clipped by 1 base and J by 7 bases; unmatched bases: 9. Written as DNA, the CDR3 is TGTGCCAGCAGCCAAGGGGGCGGGAGGTCTTTAAATGAGCAGTTCTTC. It encodes CASSQGGGRSLNEQFF.